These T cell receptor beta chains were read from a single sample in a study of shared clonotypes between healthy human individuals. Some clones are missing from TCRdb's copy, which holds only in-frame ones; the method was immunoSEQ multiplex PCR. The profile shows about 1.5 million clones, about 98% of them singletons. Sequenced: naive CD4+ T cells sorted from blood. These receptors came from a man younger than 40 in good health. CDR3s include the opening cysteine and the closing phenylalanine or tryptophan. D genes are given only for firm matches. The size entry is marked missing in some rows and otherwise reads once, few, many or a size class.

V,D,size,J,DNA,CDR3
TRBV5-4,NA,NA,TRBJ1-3,TGTGCCAGCAGCCTTGCAACAAAGGAGTCCGGGAACACCATATATTTT,CASSLATKESGNTIYF
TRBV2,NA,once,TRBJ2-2,TGTGCCAGCAGTTGGGTCAGTCCGAACACCGGGGAGCTGTTTTTT,CASSWVSPNTGELFF
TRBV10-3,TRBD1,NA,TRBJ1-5,TGTGCCATCAGCCGGGACAGGGACAATCAGCCCCAGCATTTT,CAISRDRDNQPQHF
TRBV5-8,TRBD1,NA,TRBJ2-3,TGTGCCAGCAGCTCCAGACAGGGGGCTACAGATACGCAGTATTTT,CASSSRQGATDTQYF
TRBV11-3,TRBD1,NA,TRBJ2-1,TGTGCCAGCAGCCGGACAGGTCTCGGTGAGCAGTTCTTC,CASSRTGLGEQFF
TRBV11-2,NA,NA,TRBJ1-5,TGTGCCAGCAGCTTAGGAGAGACGGGGCAGCCCCAGCATTTT,CASSLGETGQPQHF
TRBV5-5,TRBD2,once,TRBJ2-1,TGTGCCAGCAGCCTTGGACTAGCGGGAGTTTTAAGCAATGAGCAGTTCTTC,CASSLGLAGVLSNEQFF
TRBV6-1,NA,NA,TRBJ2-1,TGTGCCAGCAGTCACAGGGTCGGTGAGCAGTTCTTC,CASSHRVGEQFF
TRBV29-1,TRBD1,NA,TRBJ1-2,TGCAGCGCCGACCTACAGGGGGTCGGCTATGGCTACACCTTC,CSADLQGVGYGYTF
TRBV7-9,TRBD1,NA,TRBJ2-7,TGTGCCAGCAGCTTTCAAGCGGGACAGGGATACGAGCAGTACTTC,CASSFQAGQGYEQYF
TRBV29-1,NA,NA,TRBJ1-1,TGCAGCGTTGAACAGGGAGGCACTGAAGCTTTCTTT,CSVEQGGTEAFF
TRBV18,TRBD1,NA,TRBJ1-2,TGTGCCAGCTCACCACTATTAAGACAGGGGTTCAGGGCTTATGGCTACACCTTC,CASSPLLRQGFRAYGYTF
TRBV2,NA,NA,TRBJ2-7,TGTGCCAGCAGTTACTACCGCCCAGGGGAGGGCTACGAGCAGTACTTC,CASSYYRPGEGYEQYF
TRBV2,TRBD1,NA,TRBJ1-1,TGTGCCAGCCAGCCAGAATCAGGGGGCACTGAAGCTTTCTTT,CASQPESGGTEAFF
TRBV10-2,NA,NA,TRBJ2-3,TGCGCCAGCAGTGACCAGACTAGTTCGCAGTATTTT,CASSDQTSSQYF
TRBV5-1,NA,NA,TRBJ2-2,TGCGCCAGCAGCTCAACCTCGGGACTGACGAACACCGGGGAGCTGTTTTTT,CASSSTSGLTNTGELFF
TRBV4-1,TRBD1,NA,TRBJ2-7,TGCGCCAGCAGCCGTGAGGGTTTACAGGGGGCAAAACGCGAGCAGTACTTC,CASSREGLQGAKREQYF
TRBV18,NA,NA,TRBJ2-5,TGTGCCAGCTCACCACGCAGGGGACCCCAAGAGACCCAGTACTTC,CASSPRRGPQETQYF
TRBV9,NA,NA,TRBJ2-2,TGTGCCAGCAGCGTGCGGACGACCCTAAACACCGGGGAGCTGTTTTTT,CASSVRTTLNTGELFF
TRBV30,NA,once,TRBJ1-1,TGTGCCTGGGAGTTGGGGAACACTGAAGCTTTCTTT,CAWELGNTEAFF
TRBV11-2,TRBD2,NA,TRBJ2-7,TGTGCCAGCAGTCATGGACTAGCGGCCGCCTACGAGCAGTACTTC,CASSHGLAAAYEQYF
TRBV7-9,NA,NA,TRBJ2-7,TGTGCCAGCAGCTTATTCGCCGAGCAGTACTTC,CASSLFAEQYF
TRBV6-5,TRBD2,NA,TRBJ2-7,TGTGCCAGCAGTTACTCGGGGACTAGCGGCTCCTACGAGCAGTACTTC,CASSYSGTSGSYEQYF
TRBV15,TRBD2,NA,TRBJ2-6,TGTGCCACCTCGTTGGGACTAGCGGCCTCTGGGGCCAACGTCCTGACTTTC,CATSLGLAASGANVLTF
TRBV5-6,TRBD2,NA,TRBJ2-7,TGTGCCAGCAGCTTGGTACTAGCGGGAGATCGGCACGAGCAGTACTTC,CASSLVLAGDRHEQYF
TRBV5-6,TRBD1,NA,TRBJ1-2,TGTGCCAGCAGCCCCTACCGACAGGGTACAGAAGGCTACACCTTC,CASSPYRQGTEGYTF
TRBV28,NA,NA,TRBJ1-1,TGTGCCAGCAGTTTGGGGATTGAGAACACTGAAGCTTTCTTT,CASSLGIENTEAFF
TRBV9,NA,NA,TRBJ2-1,TGTGCCAGCAGCCCAGCCGATGAGCAGTTCTTC,CASSPADEQFF
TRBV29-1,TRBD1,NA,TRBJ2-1,TGCAGCGGTTGGGACAGCCGATTGTTCTTC,CSGWDSRLFF
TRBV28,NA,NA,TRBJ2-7,TGTGCGACTACGGTGAGCTACGAGCAGTACTTC,CATTVSYEQYF
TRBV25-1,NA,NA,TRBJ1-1,TGTGCCAGCAGTCCTTGGACCCCGAACACTGAAGCTTTCTTT,CASSPWTPNTEAFF
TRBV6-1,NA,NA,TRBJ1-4,TGTGCCAGCATTTTAGCGACAGGACTTAATGAAAAACTGTTTTTT,CASILATGLNEKLFF
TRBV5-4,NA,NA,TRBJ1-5,TGTGCCAGCAGCTTGGGGAATCAGCCCCAGCATTTT,CASSLGNQPQHF
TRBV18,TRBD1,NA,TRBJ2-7,TGTGCCAGCTCCCTCGGACAGGGTTCGTACGAGCAGTACTTC,CASSLGQGSYEQYF
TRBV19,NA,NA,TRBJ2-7,TGTGCCAGTTCAGACCGTTCCTACGAGCAGTACTTC,CASSDRSYEQYF
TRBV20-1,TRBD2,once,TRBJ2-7,TGCAGTGCTAGAGGGGAGGGGGAGCAGTACTTC,CSARGEGEQYF
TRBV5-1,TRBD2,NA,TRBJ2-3,TGCGCCAGCAGCATAGGGACTAGCGGGAGTTTTATTCAGACAGATACGCAGTATTTT,CASSIGTSGSFIQTDTQYF
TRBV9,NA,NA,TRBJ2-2,TGTGCCAGCAGCGTAGAGGGCAGGAGCACCGGGGAGCTGTTTTTT,CASSVEGRSTGELFF
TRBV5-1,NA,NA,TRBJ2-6,TGCGCCAGCAGCTTGGGCCGGGAGAACTCTGGGGCCAACGTCCTGACTTTC,CASSLGRENSGANVLTF
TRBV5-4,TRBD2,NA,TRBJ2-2,TGTGCCAGCAACCGACTAGCGGGGCAGAACACCGGGGAGCTGTTTTTT,CASNRLAGQNTGELFF
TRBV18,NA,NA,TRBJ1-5,TGTGCCAGCACGGACAGTAGCAATCAGCCCCAGCATTTT,CASTDSSNQPQHF
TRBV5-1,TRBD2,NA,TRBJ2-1,TGCGCCAGCAGCTTGGCTAGCGGGAGGGTCAATGAGCAGTTCTTC,CASSLASGRVNEQFF
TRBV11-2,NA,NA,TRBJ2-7,TGTGCCAGCAGATTAAGGGGGGGTGATGCCTACGAGCAGTACTTC,CASRLRGGDAYEQYF
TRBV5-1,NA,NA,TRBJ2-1,TGCGCCAGCAGCTTGGTAGGCACAGGCGCCTACAATGAGCAGTTCTTC,CASSLVGTGAYNEQFF
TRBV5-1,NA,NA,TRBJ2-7,TGCGCCAGCAGCTTGCAGGGAGTGAAGAACGAGCAGTACTTC,CASSLQGVKNEQYF
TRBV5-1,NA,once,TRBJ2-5,TGCGCCAGTTTTGGCAACCTACAAGAGACCCAGTACTTC,CASFGNLQETQYF
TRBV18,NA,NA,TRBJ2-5,TGTGCCAGCTCAGGGGTCGGTCTTCAAGAGACCCAGTACTTC,CASSGVGLQETQYF
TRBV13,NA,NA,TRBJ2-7,TGTGCCAGCAGCTTAGCCAGGGCCTACGAGCAGTACTTC,CASSLARAYEQYF
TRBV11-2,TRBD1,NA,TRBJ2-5,TGTGCCAGCAGCTTATCTATGGGACAGGGGATCCGGGAGACCCAGTACTTC,CASSLSMGQGIRETQYF
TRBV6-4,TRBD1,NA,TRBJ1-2,TGTGCCAGCAGTGACGTGGCAGGGGGCGCACAACCCAATGGCTACACCTTC,CASSDVAGGAQPNGYTF